Here is one T cell receptor beta chain with its context. The antigen is unknown. V was pared by 0 bases and J by 1 base, with 14 bases between. This CDR3 has 17 residues. Germline V CDR1 and CDR2: LNHDA, SQIVND (reference sequence). The source of the sample is a study of somatic mutations in cytotoxic T cells in rheumatoid arthritis. Positive magnetic bead selection isolated CD4+ and CD8+ cells, and flow cytometry checked purity. The protocol was immunoSEQ multiplex PCR, while the TCRdb copy is restricted to in-frame clones and leaves out a portion. The table shows about 10,000 clones, with roughly 73% occurring only once. Findings of the study overall: Only rheumatoid arthritis patients, not healthy controls, showed CD8+ clonality increasing with age. The slight TRBV07 underrepresentation in rheumatoid arthritis patients was not adjusted for multiple comparisons.

V is TRBV19 and J is TRBJ2-3; possible D gene TRBD2, 6 bases. This TCR was recovered from a man between 45 and 60 years old in good health. The sequencing input was CD8+ T cells sorted from blood. The CDR3 sequence is CASSIDSAGLGTDTQYF. The CDR3, as DNA: TGTGCCAGTAGTATAGATTCCGCGGGGCTGGGCACAGATACGCAGTATTTT.